The 23 T cell receptor beta chains below were found in one sample sequenced in a study of blood T cells in healthy people across ages. The authors ran a second PCR of about 6 to 11 cycles using a sample-barcoded 5' primer and a J-beta primer mix. TCRdb re-called the 5' RACE reads through MiXCR, storing one row per CDR3 protein. Among 750,000 to 950,000 distinct CDR3 sequences listed, about 28% were seen once. In addition, the sample was reused for a study of T cells of mothers and their children.

Sequenced: blood. All receptors derive from a woman aged 35 to 49 in good health.

This clonotype was observed a handful of times. This chain joins TRBV20-1 and TRBJ1-5; unclear D gene. Germline assignment: CDR1 DFQATT and CDR2 SNEGSKA (reference sequence). The V end lost 0 bases, the J end lost 2 bases, and 8 bases lay between the germline ends. CDR3 size: 14 residues. In DNA form, the CDR3 reads TGCAGTGCTAGAGATCAAAAAGGCAATCAGCCCCAGCATTTT. This encodes CSARDQKGNQPQHF.

This clonotype appeared many times. The chain recombines TRBV12-3 or TRBV12-4 with TRBJ2-5; 10 nucleotides line up with TRBD2. The trim removed 3 bases at V and 3 bases at J, leaving 4 bases unmatched. This CDR3 has 15 amino acids. CDR3 amino acids: CASSFALAGEETQYF. DNA of the CDR3: TGTGCCAGCAGTTTTGCGCTAGCGGGGGAAGAGACCCAGTACTTC.

This clonotype has more than one count but fewer than ten. The chain carries TRBV7-2 and TRBJ2-1; D might be TRBD2 (6 bases). The CDR3 runs 14 residues. V lost 5 bases and J lost 5, with 13 bases in between. CDR1 and CDR2 from the germline V gene are SGHTA and FQGNSA. CDR3 residues: CASSPRGAHNEQFF. Here the CDR3 DNA reads TGTGCCAGCAGCCCACGCGGGGCACACAATGAGCAGTTCTTC.

This clonotype was observed many times. J is TRBJ1-1 and V is TRBV29-1, with D tentatively TRBD1 (5 bases). This CDR3 is 12 amino acids long. V was trimmed by 7 bases and J by 5 bases, leaving 14 bases between them. Germline CDR1 and CDR2: SQVTM and ANQGSEA. The CDR3 protein is CSAQAGATEAFF. CDR3 nucleotides: TGCAGCGCCCAGGCCGGGGCGACTGAAGCTTTCTTT.

V is TRBV19 and J is TRBJ1-1; D uncertain. Germline-derived CDR1 and CDR2 are LNHDA and SQIVND (reference sequence). Trimming removed 10 bases at V and 0 bases at J, with 21 bases between. This CDR3 comprises 16 residues. The CDR3: CATRDVRSSMNTEAFF. In DNA, the CDR3 is TGTGCCACTCGAGACGTCAGGAGTTCCATGAACACTGAAGCTTTCTTT. The variable domain in full, completed from reference TRBV19 and TRBJ1-1, reads DGGITQSPKYLFRKEGQNVTLSCEQNLNHDAMYWYRQDPGQGLRLIYYSQIVNDFQKGDIAEGYSVSREKKESFPLTVTSAQKNPTAFYLCATRDVRSSMNTEAFFGQGTRLTVV.

This clonotype was counted many times. This chain joins TRBV6-1 and TRBJ2-7; weak D call: TRBD1 (6 bases). With 6 bases removed from V and 3 bases from J, the gap between germline ends came to 18 bases. The germline V gene has CDR1 MNHNS and CDR2 SASEGT. This CDR3 is built from 15 residues. CDR3 in DNA: TGTGCCAGCAGGGTGGGGGCCGGCAGGGACTACGAGCAGTACTTC. This sequence encodes CASRVGAGRDYEQYF.

This chain joins TRBV2 and TRBJ2-3; D may be TRBD2 (5 bases). The germline V and J ends were trimmed by 6 bases and 8 bases, with 12 bases remaining between them. CDR3 length equals 12 residues. Germline V CDR1 and CDR2: SNHLY, FYNNEI. CDR3 sequence reads: CASRSSTGTQYF. CDR3 bases: TGTGCCAGCAGGTCTAGCACGGGTACGCAGTATTTT.

The chain has TRBV20-1 and TRBJ2-1; TRBD2 matches at 11 bases. The CDR3 contains 14 residues. The germline gives CDR1 DFQATT, CDR2 SNEGSKA (reference sequence). The DNA of the CDR3 is TGCGGCGCCATAGCGGGGGGGCAGGGGAATGAGCAGTTCTTC. It is translated as CGAIAGGQGNEQFF.

This clonotype was recorded a few times. The chain recombines TRBV10-2 with TRBJ1-5, with TRBD1 matching 7 bases. V was pared by 8 bases and J by 3 bases, with 7 bases of the junction left unmatched. The CDR3 is made up of 14 amino acids. Germline values: CDR1 WSHSY, CDR2 SAAADI. CDR3 residues: CASGRGPDNQPQHF. The DNA of the CDR3 is TGCGCCAGCGGTAGGGGGCCGGACAATCAGCCCCAGCATTTT.

This clonotype was observed a handful of times. The chain recombines TRBV7-2 with TRBJ1-2, with D possibly TRBD1 on 5 matching bases. Germline values: CDR1 SGHTA, CDR2 FQGNSA. V dropped 6 bases and J dropped 3 bases, with 11 bases sitting between them. This CDR3 is built from 13 residues. The CDR3 DNA sequence: TGTGCCAGCAGTCCCGACAGATACTATGGCTACACCTTC. Amino acid sequence: CASSPDRYYGYTF.

Comments on this clonotype: Because it lacks the conserved phenylalanine or tryptophan at the end, this CDR3 is likely a read error. The gene calls are TRBV9 and TRBJ1-1, with 7 bases matching TRBD1. The V gene end was trimmed by 0 bases and the J gene end by 0 bases; junction bases not matched to a gene: 5. The CDR3 has 16 residues. Per the germline V gene, CDR1 is SGDLS and CDR2 is YYNGEE. Written as DNA, the CDR3 is TGTGCCAGCAGCGTAGGGGCAGACAGGGTGAACACTGAAGCTTTCTGT. It translates to CASSVGADRVNTEAFC.

This chain's CDR3 is CASSPTRGNYEQYF. CDR3 DNA: TGTGCCAGCAGCCCAACCCGGGGCAACTACGAGCAGTACTTC. The J gene is TRBJ2-5, the V gene TRBV13; either TRBD1 or TRBD2 may fit D (5 bases each). TRBJ2-7 explains the end of the DNA better; the J call may be wrong. From germline, CDR1 is PRHDT and CDR2 FYEKMQ (reference sequence). The CDR3 length is 14 residues.

This clonotype came up many times. The chain is built from TRBV19 and TRBJ1-6; the match to TRBD1 covers 9 bases. Germline lookup yields CDR1 LNHDA and CDR2 SQIVND (reference sequence). The CDR3 runs 15 residues. V shed 7 bases, J shed 7 bases, and the junction held 8 bases outside the gene matches. CDR3 in amino acids: CASKEGTGRNSPLHF. The DNA of the CDR3 is TGTGCCAGTAAAGAGGGGACAGGGAGGAATTCACCCCTCCACTTT.

This clonotype occurred a few times. The chain recombines TRBV19 with TRBJ2-3; D may be TRBD2 (5 bases). CDR3 length equals 15 residues. The V gene's germline CDR1 is LNHDA and CDR2 SQIVND (reference sequence). Trimming pared 5 bases from V and 7 bases from J, leaving 19 bases between. The CDR3 region has the DNA TGTGCCAGTAGTGCGCCGGGGTCAGATCCTAATACGCAGTATTTT. Residues: CASSAPGSDPNTQYF. The variable domain in full, completed from reference TRBV19 and TRBJ2-3, reads DGGITQSPKYLFRKEGQNVTLSCEQNLNHDAMYWYRQDPGQGLRLIYYSQIVNDFQKGDIAEGYSVSREKKESFPLTVTSAQKNPTAFYLCASSAPGSDPNTQYFGPGTRLTVL.

There are a few counts of this clonotype. The chain has TRBV7-2 and TRBJ2-1; 7 bases match TRBD2. The V gene end was trimmed by 4 bases and the J gene end by 1 base; junction bases not matched to a gene: 4. Germline V lookup: CDR1 SGHTA, CDR2 FQGNSA. The CDR3 sequence is 15 residues long. As DNA, the CDR3 is TGTGCCAGCAGCTCCCGGGGGGAGTCCTACAATGAGCAGTTCTTC. Translated: CASSSRGESYNEQFF. Filled out from reference TRBV7-2 and TRBJ2-1, the complete variable domain reads GAGVSQSPSNKVTEKGKDVELRCDPISGHTALYWYRQSLGQGLEFLIYFQGNSAPDKSGLPSDRFSAERTGGSVSTLTIQRTQQEDSAVYLCASSSRGESYNEQFFGPGTRLTVL.

The chain has TRBV7-9 and TRBJ2-1; 7 bases map to TRBD1. Looked up from germline, CDR1 is SEHNR and CDR2 is FQNEAQ (reference sequence). The CDR3 runs to 16 residues. The J segment lost 4 bases and the V segment lost 5 bases, leaving 11 bases of the junction unmatched. CDR3 in DNA: TGTGCCAGCAGCCGGACCGGGACAGTGGGATACAATGAGCAGTTCTTC. It specifies CASSRTGTVGYNEQFF.

This clonotype was recorded once. This sequence joins TRBV7-2 and TRBJ2-4; D perhaps matches TRBD1 (6 bases). With 4 bases removed from V and 15 bases from J, the gap between germline ends came to 28 bases. The CDR3 length is 16 residues. CDR1 SGHTA and CDR2 FQGNSA come from the germline V gene. This CDR3 is CASSSMRLTRGNERYF. Here the CDR3 DNA reads TGTGCCAGCAGCTCCATGAGGCTGACCAGGGGAAACGAGCGGTACTTC.

This clonotype has a handful of counts. The chain carries TRBV27 and TRBJ2-7; 8 nucleotides agree with TRBD1. There are 15 residues in the CDR3. V was pared by 3 bases and J by 6 bases, with 10 bases of the junction left unmatched. CDR1 MNHEY and CDR2 SMNVEV come from the germline V gene (reference sequence). CDR3 sequence: CASSLLGQVSGEQYF. Here the CDR3 DNA reads TGTGCCAGCAGTTTGCTGGGACAGGTATCGGGCGAGCAGTACTTC.

This clonotype was found a few times. The CDR3 is CASSPNPDSPYNEQFF. In DNA, the CDR3 is TGTGCCAGCAGCCCTAACCCAGACAGTCCCTACAATGAGCAGTTCTTC. This chain connects TRBV7-3 to TRBJ2-1, with TRBD1 as a possible D gene (5 bases). CDR1 is SGHTA and CDR2 is FQGTGA in the germline V gene. This CDR3 contains 16 residues. V was clipped by 5 bases and J by 2 bases, with 16 bases between them.

This clonotype showed up just a few times. The gene calls are TRBV7-6 and TRBJ2-1; D gene uncertain. This CDR3 contains 16 residues. V lost 0 bases and J lost 3, with 12 bases in between. CDR1 SGHVS and CDR2 FNYEAQ come from the germline V gene. The CDR3 sequence: CASSLAGWGSYNEQFF. Here the CDR3 DNA reads TGTGCCAGCAGCTTAGCCGGGTGGGGAAGCTACAATGAGCAGTTCTTC.

J is TRBJ2-7 and V is TRBV4-3; the D gene is possibly TRBD1 (5 bases). CDR3 length: 14 amino acids. Germline lookup yields CDR1 LGHNA and CDR2 YSLEER. The ends were cut back, 4 bases at V and 0 bases at J, with 10 bases in the middle. The CDR3 sequence is CASSPRQTSYEQYF. CDR3 DNA sequence: TGCGCCAGCAGCCCGCGACAGACCTCCTACGAGCAGTACTTC.

The chain joins TRBV6-5 to TRBJ1-1; D unclear. The germline V and J ends were trimmed by 5 bases and 5 bases, with 15 bases remaining between them. The length of the CDR3 is 14 residues. Germline assignment: CDR1 MNHEY and CDR2 SVGAGI. The CDR3 loop is CASSPGAPRTEAFF. CDR3 bases: TGTGCCAGCAGTCCGGGCGCCCCGAGGACTGAAGCTTTCTTT.

The chain has TRBV9 and TRBJ2-1; TRBD2 matches at 8 bases. The CDR3 sequence is 15 residues long. CDR1 is SGDLS, CDR2 YYNGEE, per germline. The junction had 8 bases not matched to a gene; V was cut back by 1 base and J by 8 bases. The CDR3 DNA reads as TGTGCCAGCAGCGTAATAGCGGGGTCCGGGGATGAGCAGTTCTTC. This sequence encodes CASSVIAGSGDEQFF.